The entry that follows covers one TCR beta chain sequence. A read error may account for a junction end that differs from germline. Additional DNA sequences in this sample encode the identical CDR3. CDR3 length: 13 amino acids. Germline CDR1 MNHNY, CDR2 SVGAGI (reference sequence). This sample was included in a study of shared clonotypes between healthy human individuals. TCRdb's copy holds only in-frame clones and misses some; the assay was immunoSEQ multiplex PCR. The sample holds about 820,000 clones, approximately 92% seen once. Naive CD8 cells comprised CD45RO-negative, CCR7-positively selected cells, excluding terminally differentiated effector memory CD45RA+ cells.

Sequences were obtained from naive CD8+ T cells sorted from blood. V and J are TRBV6-6 and TRBJ2-2; perhaps TRBD2 as D (6 bases). The sequence derives from a man aged 25-40 years in good health. The CDR3 protein is CATPSENTGELFF. CDR3 coding DNA: TGCGCCACTCCTAGCGAGAACACCGGGGAGCTGTTTTTT.